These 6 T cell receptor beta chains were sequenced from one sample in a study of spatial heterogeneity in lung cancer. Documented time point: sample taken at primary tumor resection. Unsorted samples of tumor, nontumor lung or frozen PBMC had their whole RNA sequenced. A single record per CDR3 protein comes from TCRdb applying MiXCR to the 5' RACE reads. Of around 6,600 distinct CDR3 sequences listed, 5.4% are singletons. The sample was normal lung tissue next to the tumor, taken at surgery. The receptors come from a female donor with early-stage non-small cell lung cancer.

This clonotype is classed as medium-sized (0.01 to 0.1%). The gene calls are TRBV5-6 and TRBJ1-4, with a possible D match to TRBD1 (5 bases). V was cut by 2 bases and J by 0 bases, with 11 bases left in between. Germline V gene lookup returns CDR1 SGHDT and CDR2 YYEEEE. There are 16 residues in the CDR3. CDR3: CASSLTGTATNEKLFF. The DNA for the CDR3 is TGTGCCAGCAGCTTAACCGGGACGGCAACTAATGAAAAACTGTTTTTT.

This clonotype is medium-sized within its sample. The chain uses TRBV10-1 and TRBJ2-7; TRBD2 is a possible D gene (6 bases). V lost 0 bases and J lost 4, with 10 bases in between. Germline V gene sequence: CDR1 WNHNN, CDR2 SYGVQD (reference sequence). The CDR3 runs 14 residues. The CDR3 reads CASSESVGRYEQYF. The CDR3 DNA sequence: TGCGCCAGCAGTGAGTCGGTCGGGAGATACGAGCAGTACTTC.

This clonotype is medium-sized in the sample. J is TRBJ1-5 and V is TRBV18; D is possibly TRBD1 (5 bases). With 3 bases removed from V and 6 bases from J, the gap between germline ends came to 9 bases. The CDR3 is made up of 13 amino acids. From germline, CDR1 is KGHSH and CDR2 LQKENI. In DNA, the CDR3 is TGTGCCAGCTCACCCGGACAAGTTCAGCCCCAGCATTTT. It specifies CASSPGQVQPQHF.

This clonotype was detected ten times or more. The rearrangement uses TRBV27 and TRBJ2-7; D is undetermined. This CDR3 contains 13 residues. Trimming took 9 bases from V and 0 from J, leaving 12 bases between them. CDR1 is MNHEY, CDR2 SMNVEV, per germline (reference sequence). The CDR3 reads CASLDPYSYEQYF. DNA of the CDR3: TGTGCCAGTTTAGACCCATACTCCTACGAGCAGTACTTC.

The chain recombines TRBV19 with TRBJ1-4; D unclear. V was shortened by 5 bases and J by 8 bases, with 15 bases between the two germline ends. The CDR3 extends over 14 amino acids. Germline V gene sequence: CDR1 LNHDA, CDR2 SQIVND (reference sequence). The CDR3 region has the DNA TGTGCCAGTAGTCTGGGAGGACTACGAGAAAAACTGTTTTTT. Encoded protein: CASSLGGLREKLFF.

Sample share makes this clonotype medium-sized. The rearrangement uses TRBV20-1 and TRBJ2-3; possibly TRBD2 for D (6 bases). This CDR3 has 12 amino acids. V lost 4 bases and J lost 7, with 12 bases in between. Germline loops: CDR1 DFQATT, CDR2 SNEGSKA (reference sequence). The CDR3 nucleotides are TGCAGTGCTACGCCGGGACTCTATACGCAGTATTTT. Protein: CSATPGLYTQYF.